This T cell receptor (beta chain) was captured by sequencing in a study of OX40 agonist ivuxolimab in advanced cancers. This table comes from immunoSEQ multiplex PCR, and its TCRdb copy is limited to in-frame clones, with some not included. The sample records 40,000 or so clones, about 86% being singletons. The CDR3 loop spans 15 amino acids. Germline V gene sequence: CDR1 SGDLS, CDR2 YYNGEE. V dropped 4 bases and J dropped 7 bases, with 15 bases sitting between them. Sequenced here: CD4+ or CD8+ T cells sorted from blood, sampled in a trial of the OX40 agonist ivuxolimab. The genes are TRBV9 and TRBJ1-6; TRBD1 is a possible D gene (6 bases). The sequence was obtained from an adult with an advanced solid tumor such as melanoma, head and neck, liver or kidney cancer. CDR3 residues: CASSLEGQLNSPLHF. In DNA form, the CDR3 reads TGTGCCAGCAGCTTAGAAGGACAGCTCAATTCACCCCTCCACTTT.